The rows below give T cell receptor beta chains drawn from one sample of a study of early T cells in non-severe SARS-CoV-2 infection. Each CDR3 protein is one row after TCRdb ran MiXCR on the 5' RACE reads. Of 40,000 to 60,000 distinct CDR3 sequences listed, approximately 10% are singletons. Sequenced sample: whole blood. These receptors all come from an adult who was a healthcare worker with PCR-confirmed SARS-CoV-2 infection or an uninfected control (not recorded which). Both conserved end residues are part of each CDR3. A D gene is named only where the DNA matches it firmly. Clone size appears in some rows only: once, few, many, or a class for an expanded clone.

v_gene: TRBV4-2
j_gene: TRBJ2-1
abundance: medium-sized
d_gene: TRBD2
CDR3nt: TGTGCCAGCAGCCAAGAGGCCAGCGGGAGGGCCTTAAATGAGCAGTTCTTC
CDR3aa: CASSQEASGRALNEQFF

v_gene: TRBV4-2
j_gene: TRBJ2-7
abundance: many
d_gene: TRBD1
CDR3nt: TGTGCCAGCAGCCAGGGACAGAACTACGAGCAGTACTTC
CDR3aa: CASSQGQNYEQYF

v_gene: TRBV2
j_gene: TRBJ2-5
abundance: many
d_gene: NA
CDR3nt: TGTGCCAGCGCTAGGACTCGCAAAGAGACCCAGTACTTC
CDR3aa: CASARTRKETQYF

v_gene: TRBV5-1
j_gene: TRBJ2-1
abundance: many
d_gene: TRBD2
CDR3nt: TGCGCCAGCAGCTTTAGCGGGGGGGCGTATGAGCAGTTCTTC
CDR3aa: CASSFSGGAYEQFF

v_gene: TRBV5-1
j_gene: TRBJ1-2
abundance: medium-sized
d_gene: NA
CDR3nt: TGCGCCAGCAGCCACGCCCAGGGGAACTATGGCTACACCTTC
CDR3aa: CASSHAQGNYGYTF

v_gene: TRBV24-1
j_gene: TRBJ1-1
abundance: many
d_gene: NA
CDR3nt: TGTGCCACCAGTGACTTAAACACTGAAGCTTTCTTT
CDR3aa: CATSDLNTEAFF

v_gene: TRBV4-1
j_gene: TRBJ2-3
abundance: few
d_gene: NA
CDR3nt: TGCGCCAGCAGCCAAGCTGGGGATACGCAGTATTTT
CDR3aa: CASSQAGDTQYF

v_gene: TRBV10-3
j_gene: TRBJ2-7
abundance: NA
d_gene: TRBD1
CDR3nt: TGTGCCATCAACTCAGACAGGGAAATCCCCTACGAGCAGTACTTC
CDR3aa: CAINSDREIPYEQYF

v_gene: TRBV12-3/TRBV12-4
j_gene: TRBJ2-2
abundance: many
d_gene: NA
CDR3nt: TGTGCCAGCAGACCTAGAAGACAGTTTACCGGGGAGCTGTTTTTT
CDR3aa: CASRPRRQFTGELFF

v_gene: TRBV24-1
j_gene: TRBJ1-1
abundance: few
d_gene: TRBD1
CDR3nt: TGTGCCACCAGTCGCACAGGGGGCAACACTGAAGCTTTCTTT
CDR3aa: CATSRTGGNTEAFF

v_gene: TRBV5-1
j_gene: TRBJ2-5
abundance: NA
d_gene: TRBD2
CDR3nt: TGCGCCAGCAGCTCCGGGACTAGCGGAAAAGAGACCCAGTACTTC
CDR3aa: CASSSGTSGKETQYF

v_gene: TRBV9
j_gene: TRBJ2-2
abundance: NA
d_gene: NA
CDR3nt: TGTGCCAGCAGCGTAGGTCAGGCCACCGGGGAGCTGTTTTTT
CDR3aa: CASSVGQATGELFF

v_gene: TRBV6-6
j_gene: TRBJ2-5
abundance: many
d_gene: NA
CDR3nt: TGTGCCAGCAGTTTTGGGGGCAAGGAGACCCAGTACTTC
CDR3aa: CASSFGGKETQYF

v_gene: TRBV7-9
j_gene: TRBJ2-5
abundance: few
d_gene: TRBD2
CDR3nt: TGTGCCAGCAGCCCCCGGGGGGGCTGGGAGGAGACCCAGTACTTC
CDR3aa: CASSPRGGWEETQYF

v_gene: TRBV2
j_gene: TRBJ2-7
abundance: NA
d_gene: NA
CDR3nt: TGTGCCAGCGGCGGAGGGAACTCCTACGAGCAGTACTTC
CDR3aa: CASGGGNSYEQYF